The 17 T cell receptor beta chains in this list originate from one sample, sequenced in a study of vaccination and CD4 T cells after COVID-19. Scientists ran DNA taken from cultured CD4+ T cells through the Oncomine TCR Beta short-read assay for sequencing. One entry per CDR3 protein, called by TCRdb with MiXCR from the PCR reads. The data hold around 19,000 distinct CDR3 sequences, with over 45% observed a single time. No antigens are known for them. The treatment was: approximately nine-day PBMC culture with coronavirus spike peptide pools or control peptides (ViraFEST assay). Sequenced: CD4+ T cells from blood, cultured in vitro. Receptor source: a human donor who had recovered from COVID-19.

The chain is built from TRBV7-2 and TRBJ2-7; D not resolved. Trimming removed 5 bases at V and 4 bases at J, with 9 bases between. The CDR3 is 12 amino acids. CDR1 is SGHTA and CDR2 is FQGNSA in the germline V gene. CDR3 bases: TGTGCCAGCAGCCCCAATCTTTACGAGCAGTACTTC. Translating it yields CASSPNLYEQYF. Using reference TRBV7-2 and TRBJ2-7 for the parts outside the CDR3, the full variable domain is GAGVSQSPSNKVTEKGKDVELRCDPISGHTALYWYRQSLGQGLEFLIYFQGNSAPDKSGLPSDRFSAERTGGSVSTLTIQRTQQEDSAVYLCASSPNLYEQYFGPGTRLTVT.

The CDR3 sequence is CASRFNRRLGGYTF. CDR3 coding DNA: TGTGCCAGCAGGTTCAACAGGAGGCTGGGAGGCTACACCTTC. The rearrangement joins TRBV6-1 to TRBJ1-2, with D perhaps TRBD1 (5 bases). This CDR3 is built from 14 residues. The ends were cut back, 6 bases at V and 8 bases at J, with 19 bases in the middle. Germline CDR1 MNHNS, CDR2 SASEGT.

In this sample, this clonotype turned up a few times. The rearrangement joins TRBV6-1 to TRBJ1-6; D call uncertain. Trimming cost V 6 bases and J 6 bases, with 9 bases left between them. This CDR3 region has 13 residues. Germline CDR1 MNHNS, CDR2 SASEGT. CDR3 nucleotide sequence: TGTGCCAGCAGCTTACGCCGTAATTCACCCCTCCACTTT. Translated: CASSLRRNSPLHF.

The chain uses TRBV7-2 and TRBJ2-2; unclear D gene. The length of the CDR3 is 15 residues. Trimming took off 6 bases at V and 6 bases at J, with 17 bases between the two ends. Germline V lookup: CDR1 SGHTA, CDR2 FQGNSA. The CDR3: CASSAWQSLPGELFF. CDR3 DNA: TGTGCCAGCAGTGCGTGGCAGAGTTTACCCGGGGAGCTGTTTTTT.

In this sample, this clonotype turned up a few times. The rearrangement uses TRBV6-1 and TRBJ2-2, with 8 bases identical to TRBD1. The CDR3 length is 13 residues. Looked up from germline, CDR1 is MNHNS and CDR2 is SASEGT. The V and J ends lost 8 bases and 6 bases, in that order; junction bases with no gene match: 5. Written as DNA, the CDR3 is TGTGCCAGCGGCAGGGGGCAGGCCGGGGAGCTGTTTTTT. This translates into CASGRGQAGELFF.

In this sample, this clonotype turned up a few times. This chain links TRBV7-9 with TRBJ1-1, with 11 bases aligning to TRBD1. The germline gives CDR1 SEHNR, CDR2 FQNEAQ (reference sequence). This CDR3 has 14 amino acids. The V segment lost 8 bases and the J segment 3 bases; nucleotides outside the gene matches: 5. The CDR3 coding sequence is TGTGCCAGCTCCGGACAGGGGGCGCACACTGAAGCTTTCTTT. Translating it yields CASSGQGAHTEAFF.

The genes are TRBV5-1 and TRBJ2-5, with 11 positions matching TRBD1. CDR3 length: 14 amino acids. From germline, CDR1 is SGHRS and CDR2 YFSETQ. With 3 bases clipped from V and 4 bases from J, the junction kept 2 bases outside the gene matches. Here the CDR3 DNA reads TGCGCCAGCAGCTCCGGGACAGGGGGAGAGACCCAGTACTTC. Translation: CASSSGTGGETQYF.

The gene calls are TRBV7-2 and TRBJ2-3, with 9 bases lining up with TRBD2. Germline V gives CDR1 SGHTA, CDR2 FQGNSA. The CDR3 is made up of 16 amino acids. V trimming: 4 bases; J trimming: 5 bases; junction bases outside the gene matches: 10. CDR3 nucleotides: TGTGCCAGCAGCTCCCAGCCTAGCGGGGTGGGAGATACGCAGTATTTT. It is translated as CASSSQPSGVGDTQYF.

The CDR3 DNA sequence: TGTGCCAGCAGGTCACAGGGGGGCACTGAAGCTTTCTTT. Protein product: CASRSQGGTEAFF. The chain joins TRBV2 to TRBJ1-1; 8 bases map to TRBD1. The CDR3 totals 13 residues. Germline V gives CDR1 SNHLY, CDR2 FYNNEI. The J segment lost 4 bases and the V segment lost 6 bases, leaving 4 bases of the junction unmatched. Filled out from reference TRBV2 and TRBJ1-1, the complete variable domain reads EPEVTQTPSHQVTQMGQEVILRCVPISNHLYFYWYRQILGQKVEFLVSFYNNEISEKSEIFDDQFSVERPDGSNFTLKIRSTKLEDSAMYFCASRSQGGTEAFFGQGTRLTVV.

V is TRBV7-2 and J is TRBJ2-1, with TRBD1 as a possible D gene (5 bases). The CDR3 has 13 amino acids. Trimming cost V 4 bases and J 9 bases, with 13 bases left between them. CDR1 is SGHTA and CDR2 is FQGNSA in the germline V gene. CDR3 sequence (DNA): TGTGCCAGCAGCTCACGACAGACGAGTGAGCAGTTCTTC. Amino acid sequence: CASSSRQTSEQFF.

The chain recombines TRBV19 with TRBJ2-3; 9 bases are shared with TRBD2. V trimming: 4 bases; J trimming: 4 bases; junction bases outside the gene matches: 9. This CDR3 is 16 amino acids long. Germline V gene sequence: CDR1 LNHDA, CDR2 SQIVND (reference sequence). CDR3: CASSRGVAGVADTQYF. CDR3 sequence (DNA): TGTGCCAGTAGTAGGGGGGTAGCGGGGGTGGCAGATACGCAGTATTTT.

This clonotype was found a few times. The chain has TRBV18 and TRBJ2-3, with D possibly being TRBD2 (6 bases). Between the trimmed V and J ends, which lost 4 bases and 6 bases, there was a span of 20 bases. The CDR3 covers 16 residues. Germline-derived CDR1 and CDR2 are KGHSH and LQKENI. The CDR3 sequence: CASSREAPNVRDTQYF. DNA for the CDR3: TGTGCCAGCTCACGGGAGGCGCCGAACGTCAGGGATACGCAGTATTTT. Full variable domain (outside the CDR3, taken from reference TRBV18 and TRBJ2-3): NAGVMQNPRHLVRRRGQEARLRCSPMKGHSHVYWYRQLPEEGLKFMVYLQKENIIDESGMPKERFSAEFPKEGPSILRIQQVVRGDSAAYFCASSREAPNVRDTQYFGPGTRLTVL.

The chain links TRBV11-1 to TRBJ2-3; D possibly uses TRBD1 or TRBD2 (5 bases each). The CDR3 length is 15 residues. Trimming removed 5 bases from V and 5 bases from J, with 17 bases in between. Germline CDR1 SGHAT, CDR2 FQDESV (reference sequence). Here the CDR3 DNA reads TGTGCCAGCAGCAACTTCGGACAAGGAGGAGATACGCAGTATTTT. Amino acid sequence: CASSNFGQGGDTQYF.

The chain couples TRBV27 to TRBJ1-1; 7 nucleotides line up with TRBD1. The ends lost 6 bases at V and 4 bases at J; junction bases unmatched: 11. The CDR3 is 15 residues long. Germline CDR1 reads MNHEY; CDR2 reads SMNVEV (reference sequence). The CDR3, as DNA: TGTGCCAGCAGCCTTTCCACAGGGGAAGGCACTGAAGCTTTCTTT. It translates to CASSLSTGEGTEAFF.

This clonotype was counted a few times. The V call is TRBV24-1, the J call TRBJ2-3, with no clear D. V was trimmed by 4 bases and J by 4 bases, leaving 11 bases between them. The CDR3 extends over 14 amino acids. Germline V gives CDR1 KGHDR, CDR2 SFDVKD. CDR3 in amino acids: CATSDPGSSDTQYF. Written as DNA, the CDR3 is TGTGCCACCAGTGACCCCGGGTCTTCAGATACGCAGTATTTT.

This sequence joins TRBV20-1 and TRBJ1-2, with D possibly TRBD1 on 6 matching bases. Trimming took 6 bases from V and 4 from J, leaving 12 bases between them. This CDR3 has 12 residues. Germline CDR1 reads DFQATT; CDR2 reads SNEGSKA (reference sequence). CDR3 sequence: CSAPTGTYGYTF. CDR3 sequence (DNA): TGCAGTGCACCGACAGGAACCTATGGCTACACCTTC.

This chain connects TRBV12-3 or TRBV12-4 to TRBJ1-6; D gene ambiguous. The CDR3 is 13 amino acids. The V end was cut by 6 bases, the J end by 8 bases, with 11 bases between. Here the CDR3 DNA reads TGTGCCAGCAGCCTCTACGTCGATTCACCCCTCCACTTT. Translation gives CASSLYVDSPLHF.